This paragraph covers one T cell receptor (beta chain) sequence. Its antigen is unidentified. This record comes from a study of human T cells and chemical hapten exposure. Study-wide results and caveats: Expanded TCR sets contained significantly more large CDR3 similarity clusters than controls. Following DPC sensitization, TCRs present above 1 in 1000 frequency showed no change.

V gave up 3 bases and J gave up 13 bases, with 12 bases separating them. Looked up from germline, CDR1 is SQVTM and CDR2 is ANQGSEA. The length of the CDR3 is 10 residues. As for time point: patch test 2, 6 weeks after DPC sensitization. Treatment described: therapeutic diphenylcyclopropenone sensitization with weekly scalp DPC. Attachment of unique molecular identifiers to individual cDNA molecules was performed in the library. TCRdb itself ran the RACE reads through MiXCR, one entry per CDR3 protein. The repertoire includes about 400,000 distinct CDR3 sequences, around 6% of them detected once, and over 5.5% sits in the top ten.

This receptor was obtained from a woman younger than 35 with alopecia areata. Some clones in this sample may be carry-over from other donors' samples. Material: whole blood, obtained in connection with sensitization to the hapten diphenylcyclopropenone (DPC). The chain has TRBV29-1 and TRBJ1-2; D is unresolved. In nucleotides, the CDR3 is TGCAGCGTTGAGTCTGGGTCCCTCACCTTC. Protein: CSVESGSLTF.